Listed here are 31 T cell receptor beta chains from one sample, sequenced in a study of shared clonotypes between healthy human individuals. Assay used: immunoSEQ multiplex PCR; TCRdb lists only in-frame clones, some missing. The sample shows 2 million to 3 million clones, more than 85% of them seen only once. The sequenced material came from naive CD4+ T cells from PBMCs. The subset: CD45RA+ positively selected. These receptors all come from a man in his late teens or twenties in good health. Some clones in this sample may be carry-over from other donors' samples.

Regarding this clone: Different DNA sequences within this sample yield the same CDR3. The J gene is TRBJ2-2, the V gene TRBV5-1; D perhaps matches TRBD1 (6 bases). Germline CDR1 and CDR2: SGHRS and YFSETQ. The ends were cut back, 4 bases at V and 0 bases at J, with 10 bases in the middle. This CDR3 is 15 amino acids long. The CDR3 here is CASSTGQPNTGELFF. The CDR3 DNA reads TGCGCCAGCAGCACCGGACAGCCGAACACCGGGGAGCTGTTTTTT.

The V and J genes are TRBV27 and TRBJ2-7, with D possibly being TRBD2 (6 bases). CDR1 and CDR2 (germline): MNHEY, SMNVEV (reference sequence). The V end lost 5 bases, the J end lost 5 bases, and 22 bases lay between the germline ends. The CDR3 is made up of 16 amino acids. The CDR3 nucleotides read TGTGCCAGCAGTCCCCTACTAGCCGGAGGGCTCCACGAGCAGTACTTC. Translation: CASSPLLAGGLHEQYF.

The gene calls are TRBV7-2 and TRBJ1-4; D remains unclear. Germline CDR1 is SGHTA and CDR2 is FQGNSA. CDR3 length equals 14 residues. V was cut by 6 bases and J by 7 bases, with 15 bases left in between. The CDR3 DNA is TGTGCCAGCAGTCCGAGAGGCGCAGTTGAAAAACTGTTTTTT. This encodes CASSPRGAVEKLFF. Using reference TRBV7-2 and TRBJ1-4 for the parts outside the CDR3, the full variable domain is GAGVSQSPSNKVTEKGKDVELRCDPISGHTALYWYRQSLGQGLEFLIYFQGNSAPDKSGLPSDRFSAERTGGSVSTLTIQRTQQEDSAVYLCASSPRGAVEKLFFGSGTQLSVL.

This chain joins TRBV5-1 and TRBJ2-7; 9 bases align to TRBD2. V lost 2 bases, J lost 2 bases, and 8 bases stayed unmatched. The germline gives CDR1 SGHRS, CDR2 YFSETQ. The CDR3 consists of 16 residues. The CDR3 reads CASSFSSGMIAYEQYF. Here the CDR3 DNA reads TGCGCCAGCAGCTTTTCTAGCGGGATGATCGCCTACGAGCAGTACTTC. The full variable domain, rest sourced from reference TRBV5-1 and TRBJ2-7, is KAGVTQTPRYLIKTRGQQVTLSCSPISGHRSVSWYQQTPGQGLQFLFEYFSETQRNKGNFPGRFSGRQFSNSRSEMNVSTLELGDSALYLCASSFSSGMIAYEQYFGPGTRLTVT.

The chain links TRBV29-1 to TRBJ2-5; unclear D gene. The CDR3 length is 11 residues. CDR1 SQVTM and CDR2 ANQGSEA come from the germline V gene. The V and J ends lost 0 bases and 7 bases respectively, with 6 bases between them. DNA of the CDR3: TGCAGCGTTGAAGATAAGGGGACCCAGTACTTC. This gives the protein CSVEDKGTQYF. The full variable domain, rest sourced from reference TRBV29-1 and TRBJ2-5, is SAVISQKPSRDICQRGTSLTIQCQVDSQVTMMFWYRQQPGQSLTLIATANQGSEATYESGFVIDKFPISRPNLTFSTLTVSNMSPEDSSIYLCSVEDKGTQYFGPGTRLLVL.

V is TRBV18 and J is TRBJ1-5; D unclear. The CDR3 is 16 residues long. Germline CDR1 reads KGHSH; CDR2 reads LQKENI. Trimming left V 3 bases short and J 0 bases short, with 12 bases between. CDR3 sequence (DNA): TGTGCCAGCTCACCGGTCTATCCTCTTAGCAATCAGCCCCAGCATTTT. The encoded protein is CASSPVYPLSNQPQHF.

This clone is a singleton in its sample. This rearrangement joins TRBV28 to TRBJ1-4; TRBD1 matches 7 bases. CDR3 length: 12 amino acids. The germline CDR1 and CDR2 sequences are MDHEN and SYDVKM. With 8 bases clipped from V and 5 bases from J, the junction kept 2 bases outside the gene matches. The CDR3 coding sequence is TGTGCCAGCGACAGGGCCAATGAAAAACTGTTTTTT. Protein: CASDRANEKLFF.

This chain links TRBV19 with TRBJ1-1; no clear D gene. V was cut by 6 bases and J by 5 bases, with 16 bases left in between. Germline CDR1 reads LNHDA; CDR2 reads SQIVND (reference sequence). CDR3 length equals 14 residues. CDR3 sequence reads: CASSQTQLYTEAFF. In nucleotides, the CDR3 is TGTGCCAGTAGCCAGACCCAATTATATACTGAAGCTTTCTTT.

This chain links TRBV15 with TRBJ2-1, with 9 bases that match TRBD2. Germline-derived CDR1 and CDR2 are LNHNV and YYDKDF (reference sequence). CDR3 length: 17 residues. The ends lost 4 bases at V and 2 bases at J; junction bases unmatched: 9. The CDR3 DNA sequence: TGTGCCACCAGCAACCAACTAGCGGGTGCAGCCTACAATGAGCAGTTCTTC. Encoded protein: CATSNQLAGAAYNEQFF.

In DNA form, the CDR3 reads TGTGCCAGCAGCGAAAGGATAATGAACACTGAAGCTTTCTTT. Protein: CASSERIMNTEAFF. This chain uses TRBV7-9 with TRBJ1-1; D is ambiguous. This CDR3 comprises 14 residues. Trimming shortened V by 5 bases and J by 0 bases, and 10 bases separated the two germline ends. Germline CDR1 is SEHNR and CDR2 is FQNEAQ (reference sequence).

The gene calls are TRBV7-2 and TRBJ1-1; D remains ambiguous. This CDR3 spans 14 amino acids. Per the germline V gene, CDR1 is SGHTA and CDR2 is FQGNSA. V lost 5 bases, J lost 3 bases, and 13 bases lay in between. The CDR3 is CASSPQVGDTEAFF. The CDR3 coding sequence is TGTGCCAGCAGCCCCCAGGTCGGGGACACTGAAGCTTTCTTT.

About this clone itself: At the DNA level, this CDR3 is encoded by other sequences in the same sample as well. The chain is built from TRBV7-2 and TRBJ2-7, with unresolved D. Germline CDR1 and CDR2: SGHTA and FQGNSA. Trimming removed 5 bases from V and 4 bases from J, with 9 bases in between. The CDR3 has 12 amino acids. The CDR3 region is CASSLLGYEQYF. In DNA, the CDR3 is TGTGCCAGCAGCCTTTTAGGATACGAGCAGTACTTC.

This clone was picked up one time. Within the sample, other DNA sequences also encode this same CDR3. DNA for the CDR3: TGTGCCAGCAGTCCCTCGGGACGGACTTACGAGCAGTACTTC. It yields the protein CASSPSGRTYEQYF. The rearrangement joins TRBV28 to TRBJ2-7; D might be TRBD1 or TRBD2, each matching 5 bases. V lost 5 bases and J lost 4, with 15 bases in between. Germline CDR1 is MDHEN and CDR2 is SYDVKM. CDR3 length: 14 residues.

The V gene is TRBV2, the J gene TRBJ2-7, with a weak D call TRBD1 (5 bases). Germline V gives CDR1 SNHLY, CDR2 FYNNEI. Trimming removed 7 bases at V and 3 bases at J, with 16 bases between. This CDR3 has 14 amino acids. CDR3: CASTLQLRGYEQYF. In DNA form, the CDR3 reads TGTGCCAGCACTCTGCAATTAAGGGGCTACGAGCAGTACTTC.

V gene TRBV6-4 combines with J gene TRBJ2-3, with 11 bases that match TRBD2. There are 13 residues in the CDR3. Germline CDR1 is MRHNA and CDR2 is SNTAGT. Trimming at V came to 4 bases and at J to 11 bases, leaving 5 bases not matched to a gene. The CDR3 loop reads CASSGLAGGEQYF. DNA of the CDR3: TGTGCCAGCAGTGGATTAGCGGGAGGGGAGCAGTATTTT.

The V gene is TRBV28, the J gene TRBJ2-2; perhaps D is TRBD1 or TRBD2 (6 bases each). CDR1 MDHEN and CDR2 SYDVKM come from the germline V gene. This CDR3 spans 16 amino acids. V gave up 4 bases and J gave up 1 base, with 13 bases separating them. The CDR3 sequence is CASSSGEGGNTGELFF. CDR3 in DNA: TGTGCCAGCAGTTCCGGTGAGGGGGGGAACACCGGGGAGCTGTTTTTT.

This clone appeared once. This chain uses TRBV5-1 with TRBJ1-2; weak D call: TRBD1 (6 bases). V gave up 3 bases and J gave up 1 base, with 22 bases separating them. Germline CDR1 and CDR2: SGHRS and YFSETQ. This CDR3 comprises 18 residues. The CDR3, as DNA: TGCGCCAGCAGCTCACTCCCCCCCGGGGGCCGCCTTAACTATGGCTACACCTTC. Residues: CASSSLPPGGRLNYGYTF.

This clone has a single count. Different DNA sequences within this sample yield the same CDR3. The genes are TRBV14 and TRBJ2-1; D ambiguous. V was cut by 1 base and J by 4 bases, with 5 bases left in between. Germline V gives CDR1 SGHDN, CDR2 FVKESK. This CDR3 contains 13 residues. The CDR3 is CASSQGTYNEQFF. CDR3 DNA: TGTGCCAGCAGCCAAGGTACATACAATGAGCAGTTCTTC.

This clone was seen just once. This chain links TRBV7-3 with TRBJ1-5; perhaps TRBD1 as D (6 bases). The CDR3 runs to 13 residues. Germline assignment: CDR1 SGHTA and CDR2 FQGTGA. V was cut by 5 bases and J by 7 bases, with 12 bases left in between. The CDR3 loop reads CASSQSRGQPQHF. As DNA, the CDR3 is TGTGCCAGCAGCCAAAGCAGGGGCCAGCCCCAGCATTTT.

The CDR3: CASSLDGSGDEQFF. Here the CDR3 DNA reads TGTGCCAGCAGCTTAGACGGGAGTGGAGATGAGCAGTTCTTC. The chain combines TRBV7-7 with TRBJ2-1; D might be TRBD2 (6 bases). V dropped 1 base and J dropped 8 bases, with 12 bases sitting between them. CDR3 length: 14 amino acids. CDR1 is SSHAT, CDR2 FNYEAQ, per germline (reference sequence).

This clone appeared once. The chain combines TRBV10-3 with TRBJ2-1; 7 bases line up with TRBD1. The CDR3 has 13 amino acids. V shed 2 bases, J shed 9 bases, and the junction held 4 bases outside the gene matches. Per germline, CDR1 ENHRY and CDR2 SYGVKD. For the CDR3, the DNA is TGTGCCATCAGTGAGGCGACAGGGATTGAGCAGTTCTTC. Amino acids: CAISEATGIEQFF.

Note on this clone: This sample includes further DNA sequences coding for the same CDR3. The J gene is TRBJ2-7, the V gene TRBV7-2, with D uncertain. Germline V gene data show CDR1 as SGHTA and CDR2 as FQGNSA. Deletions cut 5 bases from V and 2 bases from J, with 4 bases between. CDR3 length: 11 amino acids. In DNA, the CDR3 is TGTGCCAGCAGCCTCCCCTACGAGCAGTACTTC. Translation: CASSLPYEQYF.

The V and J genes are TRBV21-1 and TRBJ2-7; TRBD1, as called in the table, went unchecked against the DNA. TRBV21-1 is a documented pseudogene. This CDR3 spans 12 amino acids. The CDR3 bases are TGTGCCAGCAGCGTACAGGGTAACGAGCAGTACTTC. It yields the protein CASSVQGNEQYF.

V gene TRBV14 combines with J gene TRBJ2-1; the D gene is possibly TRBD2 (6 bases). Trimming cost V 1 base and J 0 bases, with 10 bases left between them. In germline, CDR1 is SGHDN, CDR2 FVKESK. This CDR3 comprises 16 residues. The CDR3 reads CASSQVGGVSYNEQFF. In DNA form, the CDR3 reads TGTGCCAGCAGCCAAGTGGGGGGAGTCTCCTACAATGAGCAGTTCTTC.

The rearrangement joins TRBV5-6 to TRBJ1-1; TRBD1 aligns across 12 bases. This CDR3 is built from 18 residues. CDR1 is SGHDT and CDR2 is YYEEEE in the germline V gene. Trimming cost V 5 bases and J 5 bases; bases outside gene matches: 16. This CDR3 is CASRNRDRGQVVWTEAFF. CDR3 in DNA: TGTGCCAGCAGGAACCGGGACAGGGGGCAGGTGGTGTGGACTGAAGCTTTCTTT.

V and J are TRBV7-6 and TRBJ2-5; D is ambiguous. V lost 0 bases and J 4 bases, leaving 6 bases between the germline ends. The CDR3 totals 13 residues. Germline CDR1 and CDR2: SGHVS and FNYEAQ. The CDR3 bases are TGTGCCAGCAGCTTAGCGATTGGAGAGACCCAGTACTTC. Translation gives CASSLAIGETQYF.

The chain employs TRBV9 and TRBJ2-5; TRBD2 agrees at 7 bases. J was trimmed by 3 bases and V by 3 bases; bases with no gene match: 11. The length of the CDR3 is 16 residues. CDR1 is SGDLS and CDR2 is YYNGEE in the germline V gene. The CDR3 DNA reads TGTGCCAGCAGCGATGGGATTCGGACTAGGAAAGAGACCCAGTACTTC. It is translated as CASSDGIRTRKETQYF.

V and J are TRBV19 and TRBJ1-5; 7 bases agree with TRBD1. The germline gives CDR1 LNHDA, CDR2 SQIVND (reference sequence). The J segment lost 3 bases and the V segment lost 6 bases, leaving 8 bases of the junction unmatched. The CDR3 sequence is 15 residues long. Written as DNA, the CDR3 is TGTGCCAGTAGATTTGGGACAGCTAACAATCAGCCCCAGCATTTT. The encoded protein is CASRFGTANNQPQHF.

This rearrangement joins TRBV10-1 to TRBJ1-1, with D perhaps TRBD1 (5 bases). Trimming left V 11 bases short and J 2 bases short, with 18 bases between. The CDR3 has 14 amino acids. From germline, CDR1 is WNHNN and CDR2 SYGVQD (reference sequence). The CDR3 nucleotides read TGCGCCCAAGGGGAAATCAGCAATAACACTGAAGCTTTCTTT. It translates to CAQGEISNNTEAFF.

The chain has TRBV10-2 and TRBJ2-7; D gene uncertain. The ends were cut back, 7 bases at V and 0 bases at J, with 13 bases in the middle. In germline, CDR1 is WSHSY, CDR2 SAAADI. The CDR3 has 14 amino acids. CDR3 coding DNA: TGCGCCAGCACCCACGATCAGAGCTCCTACGAGCAGTACTTC. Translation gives CASTHDQSSYEQYF.

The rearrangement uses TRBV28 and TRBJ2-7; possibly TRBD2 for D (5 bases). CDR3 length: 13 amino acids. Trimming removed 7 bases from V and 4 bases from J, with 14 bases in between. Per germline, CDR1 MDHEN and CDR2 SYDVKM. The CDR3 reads CASTPLDTYEQYF. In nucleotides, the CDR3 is TGTGCCAGCACCCCACTAGATACGTACGAGCAGTACTTC.